The TCR delta chain described here comes from a study of gamma-delta T cells after stem cell transplantation. TCRdb fed the RT-PCR reads into CATT to redo clone calling. The data hold more than 130 delta-chain clones, with 11% to 15% observed a single time. Germline loops: CDR1 GEAIGNYY, CDR2 EKD. CDR3 length: 17 amino acids. The V segment lost 1 base and the J segment 6 bases; nucleotides outside the gene matches: 12. This clone appeared a few times. This chain uses TRDV2 with TRDJ1; 11 positions agree with TRDD3. Sequencing was done on a sample of gamma-delta T cells. The TCR was taken from a human donor. It is not recorded whose cells these are; they may come from a transplant donor. This table probably holds off-target reads from a library built for another chain. CDR3 DNA sequence: TGTGCCTGTGACACTCTCGAAATGGGGGATACGGCCAATAAACTCATCTTT. Residues: CACDTLEMGDTANKLIF.